The source of this T cell receptor beta chain is a study of blood T cells in healthy people across ages. Then a second PCR, running roughly 7 to 11 cycles, was carried out with a sample-barcoded 5' primer and a J-beta primer mix. TCRdb processed the 5' RACE reads anew with MiXCR; each CDR3 protein has one entry. This sample has about 1.5 million distinct CDR3 sequences; 42% occur once, and the top ten carry roughly 3.7%. This clonotype was seen a handful of times. The antigen is undetermined. Compared with germline, one end of the junction differs, possibly owing to a read error. Overall study findings and caveats: Donors of long life had a larger count of naive CD4+ cells and greater diversity than aged donors. Naive T cell percentage showed a strong correlation with the diversity of TCR beta. Donor CMV status, an unknown factor, possibly confounded changes in expanded clonotypes.

The CDR3 consists of 13 residues. Germline CDR1 reads MGHDK; CDR2 reads SYGVNS. This sequence joins TRBV25-1 and TRBJ1-6; D gene unclear. The material sequenced was blood. This TCR was sampled from a woman younger than 35 in good health. The CDR3 DNA reads TGTGCCAGCAGTGCAACCGGCCTCTCACCCCCCCACTTT. This sequence encodes CASSATGLSPPHF.